This T cell receptor beta chain was recorded in a study of human thymus T cells. Findings and limits, study-wide: Thymic and blood repertoires seemed to show skewed V and J gene use. Related work found strong thymic repertoire overlap between unrelated individuals.

Thymic resections from corrective heart surgery supplied the tissue. Samples came from healthy Finnish infants during open corrective cardiac surgery. Using immunoSEQ multiplex PCR, the repertoire was profiled, and TCRdb retains in-frame clones only, with some absent. Of tens of thousands of clones in the sample, 85% to 95% are singletons; the top ten hold under 0.04%. Of note for this clone: What it binds is not known.

The germline CDR1 and CDR2 sequences are SGHRS and YFSETQ. The CDR3 has 16 residues. Trimming pared 2 bases from V and 0 bases from J, leaving 11 bases between. Sequenced input: thymus tissue. The receptor was derived from a girl under three years old with a congenital heart defect but otherwise immunologically healthy. The chain carries TRBV5-1 and TRBJ1-4; D may be TRBD1 (5 bases). The CDR3 region has the DNA TGCGCCAGCAGCTTCGGGACCGCCGCAACTAATGAAAAACTGTTTTTT. It specifies CASSFGTAATNEKLFF.